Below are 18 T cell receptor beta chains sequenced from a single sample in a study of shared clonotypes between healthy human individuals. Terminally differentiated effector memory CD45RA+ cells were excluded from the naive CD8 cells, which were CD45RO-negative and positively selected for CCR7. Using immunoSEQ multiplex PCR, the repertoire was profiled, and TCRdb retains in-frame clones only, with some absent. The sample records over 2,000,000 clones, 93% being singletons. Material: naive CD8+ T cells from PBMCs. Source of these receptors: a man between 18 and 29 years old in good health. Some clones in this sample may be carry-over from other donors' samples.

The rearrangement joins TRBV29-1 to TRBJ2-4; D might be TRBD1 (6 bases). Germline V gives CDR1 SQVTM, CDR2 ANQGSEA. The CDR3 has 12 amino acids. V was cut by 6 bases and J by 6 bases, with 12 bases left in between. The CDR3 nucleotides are TGCAGCGTCCTCCGGGACATAAACATTCAGTACTTC. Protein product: CSVLRDINIQYF.

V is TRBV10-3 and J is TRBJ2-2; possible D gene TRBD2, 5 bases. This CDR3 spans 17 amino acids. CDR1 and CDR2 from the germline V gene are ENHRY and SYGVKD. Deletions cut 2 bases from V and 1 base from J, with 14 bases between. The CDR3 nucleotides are TGTGCCATCAGTGAGGTGGCTAGCAAAGAGAACACCGGGGAGCTGTTTTTT. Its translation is CAISEVASKENTGELFF.

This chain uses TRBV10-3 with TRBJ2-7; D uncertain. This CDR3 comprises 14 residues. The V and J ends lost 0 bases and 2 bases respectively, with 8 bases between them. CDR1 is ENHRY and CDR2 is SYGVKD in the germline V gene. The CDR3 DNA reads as TGTGCCATCAGTGAGTCAATAGGCACCTACGAGCAGTACTTC. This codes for CAISESIGTYEQYF.

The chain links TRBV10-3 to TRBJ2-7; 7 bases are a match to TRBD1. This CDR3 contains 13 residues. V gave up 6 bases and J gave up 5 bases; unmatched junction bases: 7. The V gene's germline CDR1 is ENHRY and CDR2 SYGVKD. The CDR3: CAIRTGMTNEQYF. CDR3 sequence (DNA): TGTGCCATCAGGACAGGGATGACTAACGAGCAGTACTTC.

CDR3 sequence reads: CASIGGSSYNEQFF. CDR3 bases: TGTGCCAGCATAGGAGGGAGTTCCTACAATGAGCAGTTCTTC. The V gene is TRBV6-5, the J gene TRBJ2-1, with D tentatively TRBD2 (6 bases). The CDR3 contains 14 residues. Germline V gene data show CDR1 as MNHEY and CDR2 as SVGAGI. V lost 7 bases and J lost 1, with 11 bases in between.

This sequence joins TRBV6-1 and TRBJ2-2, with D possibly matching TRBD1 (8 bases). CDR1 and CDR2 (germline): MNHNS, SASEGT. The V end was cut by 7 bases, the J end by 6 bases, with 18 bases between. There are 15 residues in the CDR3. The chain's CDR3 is CASKGGQGAAGELFF. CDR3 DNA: TGTGCCAGCAAGGGAGGGCAGGGGGCCGCCGGGGAGCTGTTTTTT.

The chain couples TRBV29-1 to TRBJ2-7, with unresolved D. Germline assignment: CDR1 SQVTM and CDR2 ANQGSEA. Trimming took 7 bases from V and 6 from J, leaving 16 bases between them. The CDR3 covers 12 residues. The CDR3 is CSAREGFSEQYF. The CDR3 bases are TGCAGCGCGCGAGAAGGGTTTTCCGAGCAGTACTTC.

DNA for the CDR3: TGTGCCAGCAGTCTCCGGGCGGATCAGTCGGAGCAGTACTTC. This sequence encodes CASSLRADQSEQYF. The chain has TRBV2 and TRBJ2-7, with D uncertain. The CDR3 extends over 14 amino acids. Trimming removed 5 bases at V and 7 bases at J, with 18 bases between. From germline, CDR1 is SNHLY and CDR2 FYNNEI. The full variable domain, in which reference TRBV2 and TRBJ2-7 provide the parts outside the CDR3, is EPEVTQTPSHQVTQMGQEVILRCVPISNHLYFYWYRQILGQKVEFLVSFYNNEISEKSEIFDDQFSVERPDGSNFTLKIRSTKLEDSAMYFCASSLRADQSEQYFGPGTRLTVT.

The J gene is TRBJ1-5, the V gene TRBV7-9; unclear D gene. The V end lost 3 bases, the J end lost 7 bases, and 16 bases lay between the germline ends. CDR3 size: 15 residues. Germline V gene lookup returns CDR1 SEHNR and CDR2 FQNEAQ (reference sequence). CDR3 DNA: TGTGCCAGCAGCTTTTCTACGGAAGGAGGGCAGCCCCAGCATTTT. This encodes CASSFSTEGGQPQHF. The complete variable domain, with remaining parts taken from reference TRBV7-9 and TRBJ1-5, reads DTGVSQNPRHKITKRGQNVTFRCDPISEHNRLYWYRQTLGQGPEFLTYFQNEAQLEKSRLLSDRFSAERPKGSFSTLEIQRTEQGDSAMYLCASSFSTEGGQPQHFGDGTRLSIL.

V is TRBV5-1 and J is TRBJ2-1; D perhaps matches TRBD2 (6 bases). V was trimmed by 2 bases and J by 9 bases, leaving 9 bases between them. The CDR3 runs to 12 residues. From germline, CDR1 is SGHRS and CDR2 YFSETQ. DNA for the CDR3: TGCGCCAGCAGCTTTGGGGGGATTGAGCAGTTCTTC. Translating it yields CASSFGGIEQFF. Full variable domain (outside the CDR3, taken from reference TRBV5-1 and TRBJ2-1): KAGVTQTPRYLIKTRGQQVTLSCSPISGHRSVSWYQQTPGQGLQFLFEYFSETQRNKGNFPGRFSGRQFSNSRSEMNVSTLELGDSALYLCASSFGGIEQFFGPGTRLTVL.

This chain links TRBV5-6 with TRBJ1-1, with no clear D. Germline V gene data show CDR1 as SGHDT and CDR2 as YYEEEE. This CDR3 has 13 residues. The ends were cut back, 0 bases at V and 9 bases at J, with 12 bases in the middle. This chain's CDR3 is CASSLGSLGKAFF. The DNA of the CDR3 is TGTGCCAGCAGCTTGGGGAGTTTGGGGAAAGCTTTCTTT. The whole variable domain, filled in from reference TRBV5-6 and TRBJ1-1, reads DAGVTQSPTHLIKTRGQQVTLRCSPKSGHDTVSWYQQALGQGPQFIFQYYEEEERQRGNFPDRFSGHQFPNYSSELNVNALLLGDSALYLCASSLGSLGKAFFGQGTRLTVV.

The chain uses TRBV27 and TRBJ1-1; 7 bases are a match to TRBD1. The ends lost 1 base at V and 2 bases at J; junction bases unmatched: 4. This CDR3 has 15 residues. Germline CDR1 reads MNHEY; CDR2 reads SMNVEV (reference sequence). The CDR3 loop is CASSLYPGGNTEAFF. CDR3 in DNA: TGTGCCAGCAGTTTATATCCAGGGGGTAACACTGAAGCTTTCTTT.

CDR3 sequence: CASSLADRGRSGYGYTF. DNA of the CDR3: TGTGCCAGCAGCTTAGCTGACAGGGGGCGATCGGGCTATGGCTACACCTTC. This chain links TRBV11-2 with TRBJ1-2; 10 bases match TRBD1. V shed 1 base, J shed 4 bases, and the junction held 9 bases outside the gene matches. The CDR3 consists of 17 residues. Germline V gene lookup returns CDR1 SGHAT and CDR2 FQNNGV.

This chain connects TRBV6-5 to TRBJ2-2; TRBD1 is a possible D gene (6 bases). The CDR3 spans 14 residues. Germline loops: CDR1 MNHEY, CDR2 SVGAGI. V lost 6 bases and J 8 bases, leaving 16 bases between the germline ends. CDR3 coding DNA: TGTGCCAGCAGAGCATACAGGGATTCGGGGGAGCTGTTTTTT. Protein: CASRAYRDSGELFF.

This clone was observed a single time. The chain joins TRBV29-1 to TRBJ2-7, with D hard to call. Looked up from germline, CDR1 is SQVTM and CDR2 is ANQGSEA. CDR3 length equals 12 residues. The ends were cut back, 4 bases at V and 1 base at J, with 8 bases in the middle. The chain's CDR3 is CSVAATSYEQYF. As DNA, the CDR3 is TGCAGCGTTGCGGCTACATCCTACGAGCAGTACTTC.

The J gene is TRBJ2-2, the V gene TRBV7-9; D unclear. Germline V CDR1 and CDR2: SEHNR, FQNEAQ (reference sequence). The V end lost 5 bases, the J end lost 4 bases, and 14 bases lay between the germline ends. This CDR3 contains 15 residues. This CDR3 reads CASSPSAVGTGELFF. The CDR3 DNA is TGTGCCAGCAGCCCCTCGGCCGTGGGCACCGGGGAGCTGTTTTTT.

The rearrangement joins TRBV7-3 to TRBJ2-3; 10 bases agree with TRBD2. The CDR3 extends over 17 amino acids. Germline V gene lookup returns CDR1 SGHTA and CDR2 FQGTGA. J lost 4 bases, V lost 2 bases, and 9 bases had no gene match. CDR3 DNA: TGTGCCAGCAGCTTAGCGGCTAGCGGGAGTATAGCAGATACGCAGTATTTT. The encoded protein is CASSLAASGSIADTQYF.

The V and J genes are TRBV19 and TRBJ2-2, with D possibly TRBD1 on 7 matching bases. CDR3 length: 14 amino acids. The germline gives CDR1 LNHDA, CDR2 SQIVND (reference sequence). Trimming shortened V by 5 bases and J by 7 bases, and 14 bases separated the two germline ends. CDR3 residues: CASSWRGQVGELFF. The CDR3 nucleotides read TGTGCCAGTAGTTGGAGGGGGCAAGTCGGGGAGCTGTTTTTT.